This entry lists 24 T cell receptor beta chains sequenced from one sample in a study of blood T cell repertoires in COVID-19. Data came from immunoSEQ multiplex PCR; TCRdb stores just in-frame clones and leaves some out. The sample consists of about 380,000 clones, over 65% of them appearing once. The sample taken for sequencing was peripheral blood. These receptors came from a human donor with acute or convalescent COVID-19. The donor label of this sample is uncertain.

Concerning this clone: The junction and the germline gene differ at one end; a read error may be behind it. This chain links TRBV5-1 with TRBJ2-2; the match to TRBD2 covers 7 bases. The V gene's germline CDR1 is SGHRS and CDR2 YFSETQ. The CDR3 length is 15 residues. DNA for the CDR3: TGCGCCAGCAACGTGTGGGAGGGCGAACACCGGGGAGCTGTTTTT. Protein: CASNVWEGEHRGAVF. Together with reference TRBV5-1 and TRBJ2-2, the CDR3 gives the full variable domain: KAGVTQTPRYLIKTRGQQVTLSCSPISGHRSVSWYQQTPGQGLQFLFEYFSETQRNKGNFPGRFSGRQFSNSRSEMNVSTLELGDSALYLCASNVWEGEHRGAVFGEGSRLTVL.

The V call is TRBV19, the J call TRBJ1-5; the D gene is possibly TRBD1 (5 bases). This CDR3 has 17 amino acids. Germline V lookup: CDR1 LNHDA, CDR2 SQIVND (reference sequence). V lost 0 bases and J lost 0, with 12 bases in between. The CDR3 protein is CASSIEGWGYSNQPQHF. The CDR3 DNA sequence: TGTGCCAGTAGTATAGAAGGTTGGGGCTATAGCAATCAGCCCCAGCATTTT.

The chain uses TRBV2 and TRBJ2-5, with D possibly matching TRBD1 (6 bases). V gave up 4 bases and J gave up 3 bases, with 15 bases separating them. The CDR3 length is 15 residues. The germline V gene has CDR1 SNHLY and CDR2 FYNNEI. CDR3 in amino acids: CASSGLGQIKETQYF. The CDR3 coding sequence is TGTGCCAGCAGTGGGCTTGGACAGATAAAAGAGACCCAGTACTTC. Together with reference TRBV2 and TRBJ2-5, the CDR3 gives the full variable domain: EPEVTQTPSHQVTQMGQEVILRCVPISNHLYFYWYRQILGQKVEFLVSFYNNEISEKSEIFDDQFSVERPDGSNFTLKIRSTKLEDSAMYFCASSGLGQIKETQYFGPGTRLLVL.

This clone has a single count. The rearrangement uses TRBV18 and TRBJ1-1; no firm D call. Looked up from germline, CDR1 is KGHSH and CDR2 is LQKENI. V was cut by 6 bases and J by 3 bases, with 14 bases left in between. The CDR3 is made up of 14 amino acids. The CDR3 loop reads CASSLWAEHTEAFF. Written as DNA, the CDR3 is TGTGCCAGCTCCTTATGGGCAGAACACACTGAAGCTTTCTTT.

The CDR3 loop is CASSEMESWNEQFF. For the CDR3, the DNA is TGTGCCAGCAGCGAAATGGAGAGTTGGAATGAGCAGTTCTTC. The chain joins TRBV25-1 to TRBJ2-1; D gene ambiguous. Germline V gene sequence: CDR1 MGHDK, CDR2 SYGVNS. The CDR3 loop spans 14 amino acids. V was trimmed by 6 bases and J by 7 bases, leaving 16 bases between them.

This rearrangement joins TRBV6-5 to TRBJ1-2, with D unclear. Trimming took off 2 bases at V and 0 bases at J, with 4 bases between the two ends. The CDR3 is made up of 13 amino acids. The germline V gene encodes CDR1 MNHEY and CDR2 SVGAGI. In DNA, the CDR3 is TGTGCCAGCAGTTACACAGCTAACTATGGCTACACCTTC. Translation: CASSYTANYGYTF.

The chain combines TRBV12-3 or TRBV12-4 with TRBJ1-2; TRBD1 agrees at 8 bases. The J segment lost 5 bases and the V segment lost 6 bases, leaving 5 bases of the junction unmatched. CDR3 size: 13 residues. CDR3: CASRTDRVYGYTF. Here the CDR3 DNA reads TGTGCCAGCAGAACGGACAGGGTTTATGGCTACACCTTC.

The chain carries TRBV27 and TRBJ2-1; 10 bases are a match to TRBD2. J gave up 5 bases and V 4 bases, and 17 bases lay outside the gene matches. The CDR3 extends over 19 amino acids. The V gene's germline CDR1 is MNHEY and CDR2 SMNVEV (reference sequence). The CDR3 nucleotides read TGTGCCAGCAGTTCAACCCTCCGAAGCGGGAGCGGGGGGGACAATGAGCAGTTCTTC. Translating it yields CASSSTLRSGSGGDNEQFF.

This chain uses TRBV11-2 with TRBJ2-3, with TRBD2 as a possible D gene (6 bases). Trimming left V 1 base short and J 4 bases short, with 12 bases between. This CDR3 is 15 amino acids long. Germline CDR1 is SGHAT and CDR2 is FQNNGV. CDR3 residues: CASSLVPGESDTQYF. The CDR3 nucleotides read TGTGCCAGCAGCTTAGTCCCGGGGGAATCAGATACGCAGTATTTT.

The chain combines TRBV9 with TRBJ1-6, with D hard to call. V dropped 0 bases and J dropped 10 bases, with 14 bases sitting between them. In germline, CDR1 is SGDLS, CDR2 YYNGEE. There are 15 residues in the CDR3. The CDR3 coding sequence is TGTGCCAGCAGCGTAGCTGTTAGCTTCGGGTCACCCCTCCACTTT. It specifies CASSVAVSFGSPLHF.

The chain recombines TRBV7-9 with TRBJ2-1, with 10 bases aligning to TRBD1. This CDR3 comprises 14 residues. After removal of 5 bases from V and 6 bases from J, the junction contained 4 bases not matched to a gene. Germline V CDR1 and CDR2: SEHNR, FQNEAQ (reference sequence). DNA for the CDR3: TGTGCCAGCAGCCCCGGGACAGGGGCCAATGAGCAGTTCTTC. The encoded protein is CASSPGTGANEQFF.

CDR3 sequence reads: CASSYSTGEAFF. CDR3 nucleotide sequence: TGTGCCAGCAGTTACTCGACAGGTGAAGCTTTCTTT. The V call is TRBV6-5, the J call TRBJ1-1; D might be TRBD1 (6 bases). This CDR3 spans 12 amino acids. The V gene lost 0 bases and the J gene lost 7 bases, with 6 bases spanning the gap. Germline CDR1 is MNHEY and CDR2 is SVGAGI.

The chain is built from TRBV28 and TRBJ1-5, with 8 positions matching TRBD1. There are 13 residues in the CDR3. The germline CDR1 and CDR2 sequences are MDHEN and SYDVKM. After removal of 9 bases from V and 5 bases from J, the junction contained 6 bases not matched to a gene. The CDR3 spells CASRTGSHQPQHF. The DNA for the CDR3 is TGTGCCAGTAGGACAGGGAGCCATCAGCCCCAGCATTTT.

The chain links TRBV7-9 to TRBJ1-3, with 7 bases identical to TRBD1. The CDR3 consists of 15 residues. Germline CDR1 SEHNR, CDR2 FQNEAQ (reference sequence). V dropped 5 bases and J dropped 7; count of bases not matched to a gene: 11. CDR3 bases: TGTGCCAGCAGCATAAACCGACAGGGCGAGAACACCATATATTTT. As protein: CASSINRQGENTIYF.

The gene calls are TRBV12-5 and TRBJ2-2; 8 bases align to TRBD1. V dropped 7 bases and J dropped 1; count of bases not matched to a gene: 5. Germline CDR1 LGHNT, CDR2 FRNRAP. The CDR3 covers 15 residues. CDR3 amino acids: CASVLGQENTGELFF. DNA of the CDR3: TGTGCTAGTGTCTTGGGACAGGAGAACACCGGGGAGCTGTTTTTT. Full variable domain (missing parts from reference TRBV12-5 and TRBJ2-2): DARVTQTPRHKVTEMGQEVTMRCQPILGHNTVFWYRQTMMQGLELLAYFRNRAPLDDSGMPKDRFSAEMPDATLATLKIQPSEPRDSAVYFCASVLGQENTGELFFGEGSRLTVL.

As to this clone: The junction departs from the called germline gene at one end, perhaps through a read error. The chain combines TRBV18 with TRBJ1-5, with TRBD1 matching over 7 bases. In germline, CDR1 is KGHSH, CDR2 LQKENI. The CDR3 consists of 18 residues. CDR3 residues: CASSPRMTGTGLGQPQHF. The CDR3 bases are TGTGCCAGCTCGCCACGGATGACAGGGACGGGGCTGGGTCAGCCCCAGCATTTT. The variable domain in full, completed from reference TRBV18 and TRBJ1-5, reads NAGVMQNPRHLVRRRGQEARLRCSPMKGHSHVYWYRQLPEEGLKFMVYLQKENIIDESGMPKERFSAEFPKEGPSILRIQQVVRGDSAAYFCASSPRMTGTGLGQPQHFGDGTRLSIL.

Written as DNA, the CDR3 is TGTGCCAGCAGCACGAGTAGCGGGAGTATGAAGTATTTT. It is translated as CASSTSSGSMKYF. The chain links TRBV9 to TRBJ2-3; 9 bases are a match to TRBD2. The germline gives CDR1 SGDLS, CDR2 YYNGEE. J gave up 13 bases and V 4 bases, and 10 bases lay outside the gene matches. The CDR3 is 13 residues long. The complete variable domain, with remaining parts taken from reference TRBV9 and TRBJ2-3, reads DSGVTQTPKHLITATGQRVTLRCSPRSGDLSVYWYQQSLDQGLQFLIQYYNGEERAKGNILERFSAQQFPDLHSELNLSSLELGDSALYFCASSTSSGSMKYFGPGTRLTVL.

This clone was seen only once. The rearrangement uses TRBV7-6 and TRBJ2-1; no clear D. Trimming shortened V by 5 bases and J by 3 bases, and 14 bases separated the two germline ends. Germline V gives CDR1 SGHVS, CDR2 FNYEAQ. The length of the CDR3 is 15 residues. DNA of the CDR3: TGTGCCAGCAGCCAAAGGAGAGGCAACTACAATGAGCAGTTCTTC. Translation: CASSQRRGNYNEQFF.

The chain employs TRBV24-1 and TRBJ2-1; tentatively, D is TRBD1 (7 bases). V shed 1 base and J shed 9 bases, with 21 bases lying between them. This CDR3 comprises 17 residues. From germline, CDR1 is KGHDR and CDR2 SFDVKD. The CDR3 bases are TGTGCCACCAGTGATTTCAAGGGGGCGAGAGACGGGGGTGAGCAGTTCTTC. This gives the protein CATSDFKGARDGGEQFF.

The V and J genes are TRBV30 and TRBJ1-2, with TRBD1 identical over 9 bases. The CDR3 is made up of 13 amino acids. In germline, CDR1 is GTSNPN, CDR2 SVGIG (reference sequence). V trimming: 2 bases; J trimming: 8 bases; junction bases outside the gene matches: 6. CDR3 DNA: TGTGCCTGGAGTCTCACAGGGGGCAGGGGCTACACCTTC. It is translated as CAWSLTGGRGYTF.

The V and J genes are TRBV11-2 and TRBJ1-2; D gene ambiguous. This CDR3 spans 14 amino acids. CDR1 and CDR2 from the germline V gene are SGHAT and FQNNGV. The V gene lost 10 bases and the J gene lost 4 bases, with 19 bases spanning the gap. The CDR3 region is CATSSSVSGYGYTF. CDR3 sequence (DNA): TGTGCCACCTCTTCATCCGTCTCGGGCTATGGCTACACCTTC. The variable domain in full, with the rest retrieved from reference TRBV11-2 and TRBJ1-2, is EAGVAQSPRYKIIEKRQSVAFWCNPISGHATLYWYQQILGQGPKLLIQFQNNGVVDDSQLPKDRFSAERLKGVDSTLKIQPAKLEDSAVYLCATSSSVSGYGYTFGSGTRLTVV.

The V call is TRBV5-6, the J call TRBJ2-1; 7 bases fit TRBD1. The germline CDR1 and CDR2 sequences are SGHDT and YYEEEE. This CDR3 contains 17 residues. The trim removed 4 bases at V and 6 bases at J, leaving 16 bases unmatched. The CDR3 is CASSRGGPMVRSNEQFF. In DNA form, the CDR3 reads TGTGCCAGCAGCCGAGGGGGCCCCATGGTAAGAAGCAATGAGCAGTTCTTC.

The chain employs TRBV6-6 and TRBJ1-2; D gene uncertain. This CDR3 has 11 residues. V was cut by 5 bases and J by 8 bases, with 9 bases left in between. Germline CDR1 is MNHNY and CDR2 is SVGAGI (reference sequence). The CDR3: CASSTTGGYTF. The DNA of the CDR3 is TGTGCCAGCAGTACAACCGGGGGCTACACCTTC.

The V and J genes are TRBV30 and TRBJ1-1, with 7 bases fitting TRBD1. Germline V lookup: CDR1 GTSNPN, CDR2 SVGIG (reference sequence). The CDR3 length is 13 residues. V shed 2 bases and J 5 bases; nucleotides not matched to a gene: 5. This CDR3 reads CAWSSNRGTEAFF. CDR3 nucleotide sequence: TGTGCCTGGAGTTCAAACAGGGGAACTGAAGCTTTCTTT. Full variable domain (missing parts from reference TRBV30 and TRBJ1-1): SQTIHQWPATLVQPVGSPLSLECTVEGTSNPNLYWYRQAAGRGLQLLFYSVGIGQISSEVPQNLSASRPQDRQFILSSKKLLLSDSGFYLCAWSSNRGTEAFFGQGTRLTVV.